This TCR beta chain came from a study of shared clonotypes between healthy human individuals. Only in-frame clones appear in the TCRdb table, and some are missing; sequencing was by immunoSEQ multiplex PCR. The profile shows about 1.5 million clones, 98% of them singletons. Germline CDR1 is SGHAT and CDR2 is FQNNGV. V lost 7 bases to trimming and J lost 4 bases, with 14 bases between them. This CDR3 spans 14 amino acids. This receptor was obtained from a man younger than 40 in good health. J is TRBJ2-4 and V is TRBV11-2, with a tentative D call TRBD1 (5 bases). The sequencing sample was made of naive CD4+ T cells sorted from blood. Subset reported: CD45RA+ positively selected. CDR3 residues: CASTPPDRKNIQYF. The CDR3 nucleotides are TGTGCCAGCACCCCCCCCGACAGAAAAAACATTCAGTACTTC. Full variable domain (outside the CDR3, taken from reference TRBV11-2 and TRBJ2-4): EAGVAQSPRYKIIEKRQSVAFWCNPISGHATLYWYQQILGQGPKLLIQFQNNGVVDDSQLPKDRFSAERLKGVDSTLKIQPAKLEDSAVYLCASTPPDRKNIQYFGAGTRLSVL.